Each of the 7 T cell receptor beta chains below was sequenced from the same sample in a study of T cell changes during pregnancy in multiple sclerosis. Generated by immunoSEQ multiplex PCR, the TCRdb table keeps only in-frame clones and is missing some. Among about 60,000 clones listed, about nine tenths were seen once. Sequencing was performed on peripheral blood, taken in the first trimester of pregnancy. The receptors shown here come from a female donor with multiple sclerosis, enrolled in a pregnancy study.

J is TRBJ1-1 and V is TRBV11-2, with D tentatively TRBD1 (6 bases). The CDR3 has 16 residues. With 3 bases removed from V and 3 bases from J, the gap between germline ends came to 17 bases. Germline V CDR1 and CDR2: SGHAT, FQNNGV. CDR3 in amino acids: CASSLNRASPDTEAFF. CDR3 DNA: TGTGCCAGCAGCTTGAACAGGGCTTCTCCCGACACTGAAGCTTTCTTT.

The chain is built from TRBV7-2 and TRBJ2-1; 8 bases match TRBD1. Per the germline V gene, CDR1 is SGHTA and CDR2 is FQGNSA. Germline trimming cut 3 bases from V and 4 bases from J; bases unmatched to any gene: 11. This CDR3 is built from 17 residues. The CDR3 protein is CASSFAGGGRSYNEQFF. The DNA of the CDR3 is TGTGCCAGCAGCTTCGCAGGGGGCGGGCGATCATACAATGAGCAGTTCTTC.

The CDR3 sequence is CASSTTAGREQYF. CDR3 sequence (DNA): TGTGCCAGTAGTACGACCGCGGGTCGCGAGCAGTACTTC. The V call is TRBV19, the J call TRBJ2-7, with a weak D call TRBD2 (5 bases). Germline V gene data show CDR1 as LNHDA and CDR2 as SQIVND (reference sequence). The CDR3 sequence is 13 residues long. Trimming removed 4 bases at V and 6 bases at J, with 13 bases between.

V is TRBV13 and J is TRBJ2-6, with D possibly TRBD1 on 6 matching bases. V was shortened by 4 bases and J by 4 bases, with 11 bases between the two germline ends. This CDR3 has 15 residues. The germline gives CDR1 PRHDT, CDR2 FYEKMQ (reference sequence). CDR3 nucleotide sequence: TGTGCCAGCAGCTCAACAGGGACCGGGGCCAACGTCCTGACTTTC. Amino acid sequence: CASSSTGTGANVLTF.

In its sample, this clone ranks as medium-sized (0.01 to 0.1%). The chain is built from TRBV21-1 and TRBJ2-7; the table's D call, TRBD1, was not checked against the DNA. TRBV21-1 is shown as a pseudogene. The CDR3 length is 15 residues. Here the CDR3 reads CASSKIATGPYEQYF. The CDR3 region has the DNA TGTGCCAGCAGCAAAATCGCGACAGGGCCCTACGAGCAGTACTTC.

The chain is built from TRBV19 and TRBJ2-7, with D possibly being TRBD1 (5 bases). Looked up from germline, CDR1 is LNHDA and CDR2 is SQIVND (reference sequence). Trimming removed 6 bases at V and 2 bases at J, with 11 bases between. The CDR3 extends over 13 amino acids. The CDR3 DNA reads as TGTGCCAGTAGCAGGGATGCGACCTACGAGCAGTACTTC. Translated, it gives CASSRDATYEQYF.

V gene TRBV28 combines with J gene TRBJ1-1, with D possibly TRBD1 on 5 matching bases. Germline CDR1 reads MDHEN; CDR2 reads SYDVKM. This CDR3 region has 12 residues. Trimming removed 3 bases at V and 7 bases at J, with 9 bases between. The CDR3 DNA sequence: TGTGCCAGCAGTTTTGGGGGGAATGAAGCTTTCTTT. Its protein product is CASSFGGNEAFF.